This T cell receptor (beta chain) was obtained from a study of control samples from healthy donors and cancer patients. Using immunoSEQ multiplex PCR, the repertoire was profiled, and TCRdb retains in-frame clones only, with some absent. The sample lists 100,000 to 150,000 clones; over 75% were seen once. The length of the CDR3 is 16 residues. Germline CDR1 and CDR2: SEHNR and FQNEAQ (reference sequence). Sequenced material: blood. The sequence was obtained from a middle-aged man in good health. The chain is built from TRBV7-9 and TRBJ1-3; no firm D call. CDR3 sequence reads: CALFPKGAISGNTIYF. In nucleotides, the CDR3 is TGTGCTCTATTCCCTAAGGGCGCGATCTCTGGAAACACCATATATTTT.